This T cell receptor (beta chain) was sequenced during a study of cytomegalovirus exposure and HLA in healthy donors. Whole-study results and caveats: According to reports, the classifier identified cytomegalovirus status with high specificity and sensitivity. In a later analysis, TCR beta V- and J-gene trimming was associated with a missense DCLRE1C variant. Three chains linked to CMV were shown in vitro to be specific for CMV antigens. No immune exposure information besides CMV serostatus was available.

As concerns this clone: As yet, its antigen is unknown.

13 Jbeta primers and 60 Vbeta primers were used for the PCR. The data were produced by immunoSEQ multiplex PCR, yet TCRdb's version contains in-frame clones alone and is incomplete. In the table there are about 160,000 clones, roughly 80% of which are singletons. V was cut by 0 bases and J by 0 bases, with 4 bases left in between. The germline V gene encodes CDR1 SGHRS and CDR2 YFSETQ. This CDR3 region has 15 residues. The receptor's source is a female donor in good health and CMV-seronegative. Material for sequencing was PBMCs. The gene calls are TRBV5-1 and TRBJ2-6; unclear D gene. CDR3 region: CASSLGNSGANVLTF. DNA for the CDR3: TGCGCCAGCAGCTTGGGTAACTCTGGGGCCAACGTCCTGACTTTC.